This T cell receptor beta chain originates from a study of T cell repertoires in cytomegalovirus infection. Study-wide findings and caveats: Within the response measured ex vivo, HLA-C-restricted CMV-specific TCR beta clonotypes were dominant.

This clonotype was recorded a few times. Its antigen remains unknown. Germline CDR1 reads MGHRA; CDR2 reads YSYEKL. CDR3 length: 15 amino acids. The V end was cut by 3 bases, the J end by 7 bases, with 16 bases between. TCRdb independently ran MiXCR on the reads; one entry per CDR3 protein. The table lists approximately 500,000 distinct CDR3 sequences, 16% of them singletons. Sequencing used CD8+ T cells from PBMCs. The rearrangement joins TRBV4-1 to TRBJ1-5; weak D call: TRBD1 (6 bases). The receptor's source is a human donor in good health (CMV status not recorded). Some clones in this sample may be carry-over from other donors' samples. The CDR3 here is CASSHTLGGPQPQHF. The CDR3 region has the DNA TGCGCCAGCAGCCACACTTTGGGGGGCCCGCAGCCCCAGCATTTT.